This is a list of T cell receptor beta chains from one sample in a study of blood T cell repertoires in COVID-19. Libraries were prepared by immunoSEQ multiplex PCR; TCRdb keeps only in-frame clonotypes and omits some of them. The sample shows roughly 180,000 clones, roughly 80% of them seen only once. Material for sequencing was peripheral blood. These receptors were taken from a man aged 60-69 years with active or convalescent COVID-19. CDR3s include the opening cysteine and the closing phenylalanine or tryptophan. Fields, in order: clone size, V gene, CDR3 length, J gene, D gene, CDR3 protein, CDR3 DNA. A D gene is named only where the DNA matches it firmly. The listing skips clone size in some rows; elsewhere it reads once, few, many or a size class.

clone size: NA; V gene: TRBV28; CDR3 length: 13; J gene: TRBJ1-4; D gene: TRBD1; CDR3 protein: CASRTGFDEKLFF; CDR3 DNA: TGTGCCAGCAGGACAGGGTTCGATGAAAAACTGTTTTTT
clone size: NA; V gene: TRBV28; CDR3 length: 16; J gene: TRBJ1-2; D gene: NA; CDR3 protein: CASSLPRGSGTNGYTF; CDR3 DNA: TGTGCCAGCAGTTTACCCCGCGGCTCCGGGACTAATGGCTACACCTTC
clone size: few; V gene: TRBV7-2; CDR3 length: 16; J gene: TRBJ1-6; D gene: NA; CDR3 protein: CASSRYRAGNNSPLHF; CDR3 DNA: TGTGCCAGCAGCCGGTATCGGGCAGGGAATAATTCACCCCTCCACTTT
clone size: NA; V gene: TRBV29-1; CDR3 length: 16; J gene: TRBJ2-3; D gene: TRBD2; CDR3 protein: CSVGGLAGGQTDTQYF; CDR3 DNA: TGCAGCGTTGGGGGACTAGCGGGAGGGCAAACAGATACGCAGTATTTT
clone size: NA; V gene: TRBV10-3; CDR3 length: 11; J gene: TRBJ2-7; D gene: NA; CDR3 protein: CATVDREEKYF; CDR3 DNA: TGTGCCACGGTAGACCGCGAGGAGAAGTACTTC
clone size: NA; V gene: TRBV2; CDR3 length: 14; J gene: TRBJ2-7; D gene: TRBD1; CDR3 protein: CASVRDRGLGEQYF; CDR3 DNA: TGTGCCAGCGTGCGGGACAGGGGATTGGGTGAGCAGTACTTC
clone size: NA; V gene: TRBV28; CDR3 length: 13; J gene: TRBJ1-1; D gene: NA; CDR3 protein: CASSFGGRTEAFF; CDR3 DNA: TGTGCCAGCAGTTTCGGGGGGCGCACTGAAGCTTTCTTT
clone size: NA; V gene: TRBV6-5; CDR3 length: 14; J gene: TRBJ1-5; D gene: TRBD1; CDR3 protein: CASSPGQGVQPQHF; CDR3 DNA: TGTGCCAGCAGTCCAGGACAGGGAGTGCAGCCCCAGCATTTT
clone size: NA; V gene: TRBV27; CDR3 length: 15; J gene: TRBJ2-1; D gene: NA; CDR3 protein: CASSLTRGSYNEQFF; CDR3 DNA: TGTGCCAGCAGTTTAACCCGGGGGTCCTACAATGAGCAGTTCTTC
clone size: NA; V gene: TRBV3-1/TRBV3-2; CDR3 length: 18; J gene: TRBJ2-3; D gene: TRBD2; CDR3 protein: CASSQVGALAGSTDTQYF; CDR3 DNA: TGTGCCAGCAGCCAAGTAGGAGCCCTAGCGGGAAGCACAGATACGCAGTATTTT
clone size: NA; V gene: TRBV11-2; CDR3 length: 12; J gene: TRBJ2-3; D gene: NA; CDR3 protein: CASSALAVTQYF; CDR3 DNA: TGTGCCAGCAGCGCGCTAGCTGTTACGCAGTATTTT
clone size: once; V gene: TRBV20-1; CDR3 length: 11; J gene: TRBJ2-2; D gene: NA; CDR3 protein: CSATGGGELFF; CDR3 DNA: TGCAGTGCTACAGGAGGCGGGGAGCTGTTTTTT
clone size: NA; V gene: TRBV5-1; CDR3 length: 14; J gene: TRBJ1-1; D gene: NA; CDR3 protein: CASSETDMNTEAFF; CDR3 DNA: TGCGCCAGCAGCGAGACAGATATGAACACTGAAGCTTTCTTT
clone size: NA; V gene: TRBV9; CDR3 length: 15; J gene: TRBJ2-1; D gene: TRBD2; CDR3 protein: CASSVSGGREGEQFF; CDR3 DNA: TGTGCCAGCAGCGTAAGCGGCGGGAGGGAGGGCGAGCAGTTCTTC
clone size: NA; V gene: TRBV20-1; CDR3 length: 14; J gene: TRBJ2-7; D gene: NA; CDR3 protein: CSASDLFYPYEQYF; CDR3 DNA: TGCAGTGCGAGTGACCTCTTCTACCCTTACGAGCAGTACTTC
clone size: NA; V gene: TRBV5-1; CDR3 length: 14; J gene: TRBJ2-1; D gene: NA; CDR3 protein: CASSPGQDYNEQFF; CDR3 DNA: TGCGCCAGCTCACCGGGACAAGATTACAATGAGCAGTTCTTC
clone size: NA; V gene: TRBV21-1; CDR3 length: 15; J gene: TRBJ1-2; D gene: NA; CDR3 protein: CASSRKMLRVSGYTF; CDR3 DNA: TGTGCCAGCAGCAGAAAGATGCTCAGGGTTAGTGGCTACACCTTC
clone size: many; V gene: TRBV30; CDR3 length: 13; J gene: TRBJ2-3; D gene: NA; CDR3 protein: CAWSVSGKDTQYF; CDR3 DNA: TGTGCCTGGAGTGTCTCAGGGAAAGATACGCAGTATTTT
clone size: NA; V gene: TRBV6-5; CDR3 length: 13; J gene: TRBJ1-2; D gene: NA; CDR3 protein: CASSRTSNYGYTF; CDR3 DNA: TGTGCCAGCAGTCGGACTTCTAACTATGGCTACACCTTC
clone size: NA; V gene: TRBV10-3; CDR3 length: 15; J gene: TRBJ1-2; D gene: TRBD1; CDR3 protein: CAISESGQGGHGYTF; CDR3 DNA: TGTGCCATCAGTGAGTCCGGACAGGGTGGCCATGGCTACACCTTC
clone size: NA; V gene: TRBV7-8; CDR3 length: 12; J gene: TRBJ1-5; D gene: NA; CDR3 protein: CASSSLNQPQHF; CDR3 DNA: TGTGCCAGCAGCTCCCTCAATCAGCCCCAGCATTTT
clone size: NA; V gene: TRBV4-3; CDR3 length: 15; J gene: TRBJ2-7; D gene: TRBD2; CDR3 protein: CASSQMTSGSYEQYF; CDR3 DNA: TGCGCCAGCAGCCAGATGACTAGCGGATCTTACGAGCAGTACTTC
clone size: NA; V gene: TRBV7-8; CDR3 length: 16; J gene: TRBJ1-3; D gene: TRBD1; CDR3 protein: CASSPPGTASGNTIYF; CDR3 DNA: TGTGCCAGCAGCCCCCCAGGGACAGCCTCTGGAAACACCATATATTTT
clone size: NA; V gene: TRBV4-3; CDR3 length: 12; J gene: TRBJ1-2; D gene: TRBD1; CDR3 protein: CASRQGAGGYTF; CDR3 DNA: TGCGCCTCCAGGCAGGGGGCTGGAGGCTACACCTTC
clone size: NA; V gene: TRBV18; CDR3 length: 15; J gene: TRBJ2-2; D gene: NA; CDR3 protein: CASSTKQVLTGELFF; CDR3 DNA: TGTGCCAGCTCAACAAAACAGGTTTTAACCGGGGAGCTGTTTTTT
clone size: NA; V gene: TRBV5-1; CDR3 length: 16; J gene: TRBJ2-7; D gene: TRBD2; CDR3 protein: CASSLFLAGGSYEQYF; CDR3 DNA: TGCGCCAGCAGCCTATTTCTAGCGGGAGGGTCCTACGAGCAGTACTTC
clone size: few; V gene: TRBV9; CDR3 length: 20; J gene: TRBJ2-1; D gene: TRBD2; CDR3 protein: CASSVDPLAGAQSSYNEQFF; CDR3 DNA: TGTGCCAGCAGCGTAGATCCCCTAGCGGGAGCCCAAAGCTCCTACAATGAGCAGTTCTTC
clone size: NA; V gene: TRBV19; CDR3 length: 11; J gene: TRBJ2-7; D gene: NA; CDR3 protein: CASSNGLEQYF; CDR3 DNA: TGTGCCAGTAGTAATGGGCTCGAGCAGTACTTC
clone size: NA; V gene: TRBV18; CDR3 length: 16; J gene: TRBJ1-2; D gene: TRBD1; CDR3 protein: CASSFTQGQNNYGYTF; CDR3 DNA: TGTGCCAGCTCATTTACTCAGGGACAGAATAACTATGGCTACACCTTC
clone size: NA; V gene: TRBV6-5; CDR3 length: 16; J gene: TRBJ1-6; D gene: TRBD1; CDR3 protein: CASSYVTGGRNSPLHF; CDR3 DNA: TGTGCCAGCAGTTACGTAACAGGGGGCCGGAATTCACCCCTCCACTTT
clone size: NA; V gene: TRBV28; CDR3 length: 15; J gene: TRBJ1-1; D gene: NA; CDR3 protein: CASSLVGLKDTEAFF; CDR3 DNA: TGTGCCAGCAGTTTAGTTGGACTGAAGGACACTGAAGCTTTCTTT
clone size: NA; V gene: TRBV9; CDR3 length: 13; J gene: TRBJ1-1; D gene: TRBD1; CDR3 protein: CASNRQGEGEAFF; CDR3 DNA: TGTGCCAGCAATAGACAGGGTGAGGGTGAAGCTTTCTTT
clone size: NA; V gene: TRBV6-2/TRBV6-3; CDR3 length: 17; J gene: TRBJ2-1; D gene: NA; CDR3 protein: CASSSERGLSSYNEQFF; CDR3 DNA: TGTGCCAGCAGTTCGGAAAGGGGACTTAGCTCCTACAATGAGCAGTTCTTC
clone size: NA; V gene: TRBV29-1; CDR3 length: 8; J gene: TRBJ1-1; D gene: NA; CDR3 protein: CSVPSTFF; CDR3 DNA: TGCAGCGTCCCCTCTACTTTCTTT
clone size: few; V gene: TRBV5-4; CDR3 length: 16; J gene: TRBJ2-6; D gene: TRBD2; CDR3 protein: CASSSLAGAGANVLTF; CDR3 DNA: TGTGCCAGCAGCTCCCTAGCGGGAGCTGGGGCCAACGTCCTGACTTTC
clone size: NA; V gene: TRBV12-3/TRBV12-4; CDR3 length: 12; J gene: TRBJ2-7; D gene: NA; CDR3 protein: CASSQTRFMEYF; CDR3 DNA: TGTGCCAGCAGCCAGACTCGGTTCATGGAGTACTTC
clone size: NA; V gene: TRBV7-2; CDR3 length: 13; J gene: TRBJ2-1; D gene: TRBD1; CDR3 protein: CASSLSLQGVQFF; CDR3 DNA: TGTGCCAGCAGCTTATCTCTTCAGGGGGTACAGTTCTTC
clone size: few; V gene: TRBV27; CDR3 length: 15; J gene: TRBJ1-1; D gene: NA; CDR3 protein: CASSGGVPGFTEAFF; CDR3 DNA: TGTGCCAGCAGTGGGGGGGTCCCCGGTTTCACTGAAGCTTTCTTT
clone size: NA; V gene: TRBV7-2; CDR3 length: 13; J gene: TRBJ1-2; D gene: NA; CDR3 protein: CASSPLRDYGYTF; CDR3 DNA: TGTGCCAGCAGCCCTTTACGAGACTATGGCTACACCTTC
clone size: NA; V gene: TRBV4-3; CDR3 length: 14; J gene: TRBJ1-2; D gene: NA; CDR3 protein: CASSQDLGGTECSF; CDR3 DNA: TGCGCCAGCAGCCAAGATCTGGGAGGGACCGAATGCTCTTTC
clone size: NA; V gene: TRBV6-5; CDR3 length: 14; J gene: TRBJ2-7; D gene: NA; CDR3 protein: CASSDRGGRDEQYF; CDR3 DNA: TGTGCCAGCAGCGACAGGGGCGGGAGGGACGAGCAGTACTTC
clone size: NA; V gene: TRBV27; CDR3 length: 11; J gene: TRBJ1-2; D gene: NA; CDR3 protein: CASRGASGYTF; CDR3 DNA: TGTGCCAGCAGAGGGGCTTCTGGCTACACCTTC
clone size: NA; V gene: TRBV3-1/TRBV3-2; CDR3 length: 15; J gene: TRBJ2-5; D gene: NA; CDR3 protein: CASSPLVVLQETQYF; CDR3 DNA: TGTGCCAGCAGCCCACTGGTAGTATTACAAGAGACCCAGTACTTC
clone size: once; V gene: TRBV6-5; CDR3 length: 14; J gene: TRBJ1-5; D gene: TRBD1; CDR3 protein: CASILRQGSLPRHF; CDR3 DNA: TGTGCCAGCATCCTCAGACAGGGGTCCCTTCCACGGCATTTT
clone size: NA; V gene: TRBV10-3; CDR3 length: 15; J gene: TRBJ2-2; D gene: TRBD2; CDR3 protein: CAISAGSGSTGELFF; CDR3 DNA: TGTGCCATCAGTGCCGGGAGCGGGAGCACCGGGGAGCTGTTTTTT
clone size: NA; V gene: TRBV5-1; CDR3 length: 16; J gene: TRBJ2-1; D gene: TRBD2; CDR3 protein: CASSSLSGELAGGGFF; CDR3 DNA: TGCGCCAGCAGCTCCCTTTCGGGAGAACTAGCGGGAGGGGGGTTCTTC
clone size: NA; V gene: TRBV5-6; CDR3 length: 15; J gene: TRBJ2-1; D gene: NA; CDR3 protein: CASSLAGTLYNEQFF; CDR3 DNA: TGTGCCAGCAGCTTGGCCGGGACACTTTATAATGAGCAGTTCTTC
clone size: NA; V gene: TRBV10-3; CDR3 length: 14; J gene: TRBJ2-7; D gene: NA; CDR3 protein: CAISESGFSYEQYF; CDR3 DNA: TGTGCCATCAGTGAGTCGGGCTTCTCCTACGAGCAGTACTTC
clone size: NA; V gene: TRBV6-2/TRBV6-3; CDR3 length: 16; J gene: TRBJ2-3; D gene: TRBD2; CDR3 protein: CASSPGRTSGTDTQYF; CDR3 DNA: TGTGCCAGCAGTCCCGGGAGGACTAGCGGCACAGATACGCAGTATTTT